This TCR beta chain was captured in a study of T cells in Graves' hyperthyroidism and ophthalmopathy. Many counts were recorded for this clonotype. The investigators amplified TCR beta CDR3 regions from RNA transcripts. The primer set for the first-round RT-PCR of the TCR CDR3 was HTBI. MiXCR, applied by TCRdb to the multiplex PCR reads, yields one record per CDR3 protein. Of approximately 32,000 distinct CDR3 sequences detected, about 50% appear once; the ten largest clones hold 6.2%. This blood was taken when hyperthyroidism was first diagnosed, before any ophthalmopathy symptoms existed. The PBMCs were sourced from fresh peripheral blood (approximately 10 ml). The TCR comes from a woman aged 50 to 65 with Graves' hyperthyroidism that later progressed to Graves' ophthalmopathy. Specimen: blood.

The CDR3 spells CASSLVAGGRHGELFF. The DNA for the CDR3 is TGTGCCAGCAGCTTAGTAGCGGGAGGGCGTCATGGGGAGCTGTTTTTT. This rearrangement joins TRBV13 to TRBJ2-2, with 11 positions matching TRBD2. With 1 base clipped from V and 8 bases from J, the junction kept 6 bases outside the gene matches. The CDR3 consists of 16 residues. CDR1 and CDR2 (germline): PRHDT, FYEKMQ (reference sequence).